This entry describes one T cell receptor beta chain. The data are from a study of long-term antiretroviral therapy in people with HIV. The CDR3 has 14 amino acids. V dropped 1 base and J dropped 4; count of bases not matched to a gene: 4. Germline CDR1 is SGHAT and CDR2 is FQNNGV. immunoSEQ v3.0 was run at survey level. Sequencing used immunoSEQ multiplex PCR; TCRdb keeps in-frame clones, though not all of them. The sample includes over 10,000 clones, about 88% of them seen just once. This chain links TRBV11-2 with TRBJ2-7; 7 nucleotides align to TRBD2. Sequencing used unsorted PBMCs, obtained 2.1 years after starting antiretroviral therapy. This receptor was identified in a woman aged 40 to 55 with HIV. CDR3 sequence reads: CASSLVPGGYEQYF. As DNA, the CDR3 is TGTGCCAGCAGCTTAGTACCCGGGGGGTACGAGCAGTACTTC.